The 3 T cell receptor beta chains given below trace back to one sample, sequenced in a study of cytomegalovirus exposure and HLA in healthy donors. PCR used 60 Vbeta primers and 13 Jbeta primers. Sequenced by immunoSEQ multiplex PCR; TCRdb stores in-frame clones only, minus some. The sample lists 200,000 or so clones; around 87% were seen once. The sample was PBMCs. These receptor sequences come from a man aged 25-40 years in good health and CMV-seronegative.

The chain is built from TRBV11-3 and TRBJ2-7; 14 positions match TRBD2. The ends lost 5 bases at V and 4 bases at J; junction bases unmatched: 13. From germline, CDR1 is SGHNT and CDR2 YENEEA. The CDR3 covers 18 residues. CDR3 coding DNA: TGTGCCAGCAGCACCGAAACCGGGACTAGCGGGAGTATATACGAGCAGTACTTC. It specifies CASSTETGTSGSIYEQYF.

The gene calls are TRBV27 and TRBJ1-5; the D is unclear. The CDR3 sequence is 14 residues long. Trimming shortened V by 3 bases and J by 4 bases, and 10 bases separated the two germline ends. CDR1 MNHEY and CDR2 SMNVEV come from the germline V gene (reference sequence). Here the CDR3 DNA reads TGTGCCAGCAGTTTTGGTCTGACTAATCAGCCCCAGCATTTT. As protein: CASSFGLTNQPQHF.

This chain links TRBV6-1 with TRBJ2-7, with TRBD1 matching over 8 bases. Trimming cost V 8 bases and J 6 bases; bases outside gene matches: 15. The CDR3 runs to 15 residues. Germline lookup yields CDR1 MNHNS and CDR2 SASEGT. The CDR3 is CASSPSGGTGGEQYF. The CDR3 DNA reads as TGTGCCAGCTCCCCCAGTGGCGGGACAGGCGGCGAGCAGTACTTC.